The clone carrying this T cell receptor (beta chain) showed up many times. The antigen is undetermined. What was amplified from RNA transcripts were TCR beta CDR3 regions. When the TCR CDR3 underwent first-round RT-PCR, the HTBI primer set was used. TCRdb recomputed calls from the multiplex PCR reads with MiXCR, one row per CDR3 protein. The data show around 610,000 distinct CDR3 sequences, with 14% to 15% seen just once and over 3.5% held by the top ten. This sample is part of a study of T cells in Graves' hyperthyroidism and ophthalmopathy. Across the study: Peripheral blood was secured at the point of initial diagnosis, before any treatment.

Overall study findings and caveats: The blood repertoire included most of the expanded thyroid clonotypes above 0.001. The authors' 13 V-J model separated ophthalmopathy from stable hyperthyroidism. The model forecast ophthalmopathy, anticipating it by a median approximately 6.1 months before onset.

The sequenced material came from blood. The sequence was obtained from a woman in her thirties or forties with Graves' ophthalmopathy.

The CDR3 here is CAWSGANYEQYF. The CDR3 coding sequence is TGTGCCTGGAGTGGCGCTAACTACGAGCAGTACTTC. The chain recombines TRBV30 with TRBJ2-7; D gene ambiguous. The germline V gene has CDR1 GTSNPN and CDR2 SVGIG (reference sequence). Trimming took off 1 base at V and 3 bases at J, with 7 bases between the two ends. The CDR3 runs 12 residues.